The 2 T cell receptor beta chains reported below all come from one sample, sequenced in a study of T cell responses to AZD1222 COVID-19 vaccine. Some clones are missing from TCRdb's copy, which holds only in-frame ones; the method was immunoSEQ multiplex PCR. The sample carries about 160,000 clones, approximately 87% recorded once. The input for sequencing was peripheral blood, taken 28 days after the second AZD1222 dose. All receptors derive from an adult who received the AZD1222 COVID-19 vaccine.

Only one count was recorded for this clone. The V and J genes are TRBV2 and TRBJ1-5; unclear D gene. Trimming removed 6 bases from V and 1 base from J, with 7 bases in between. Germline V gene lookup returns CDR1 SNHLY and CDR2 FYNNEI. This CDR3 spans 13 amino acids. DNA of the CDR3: TGTGCCAGCAGGGGTGGGAGCAATCAGCCCCAGCATTTT. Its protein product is CASRGGSNQPQHF.

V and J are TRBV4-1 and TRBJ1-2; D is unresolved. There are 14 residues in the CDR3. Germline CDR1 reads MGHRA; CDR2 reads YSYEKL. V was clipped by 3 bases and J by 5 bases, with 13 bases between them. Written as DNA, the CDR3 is TGCGCCAGCAGCCACGAAGGGAGCGGGTATGGCTACACCTTC. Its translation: CASSHEGSGYGYTF.